Here is one T cell receptor (beta chain) with its context. Its antigen is not known. Noted time point: blood from clinic visit 5 months post-surgery; TSC patient then seizure free. The sequenced cases were selected for having the highest brain T cell transcript signatures. This record comes from a study of brain T cells in children with intractable seizures. The study's findings and limits: HCMV serostatus was not known, and viral specificity came from CDR3 similarity only.

The CDR3 loop spans 13 amino acids. Between the trimmed V and J ends, which lost 6 bases and 8 bases, there was a span of 16 bases. Using immunoSEQ multiplex PCR, the repertoire was profiled, and TCRdb retains in-frame clones only, with some absent. This sample has 300,000 to 400,000 clones; 85% to 95% occur once, and the top ten carry around 5%. The V and J genes are TRBV12-3 or TRBV12-4 and TRBJ1-2; TRBD1 is a possible D gene (6 bases). This TCR derives from a boy under two years old with tuberous sclerosis and intractable seizures. The sequencing here drew on peripheral blood, taken about 5 months after surgery. CDR3 sequence: CASSLVRGNGYTF. The CDR3 DNA reads TGTGCCAGCAGCCTCGTGAGGGGGAACGGCTACACCTTC.